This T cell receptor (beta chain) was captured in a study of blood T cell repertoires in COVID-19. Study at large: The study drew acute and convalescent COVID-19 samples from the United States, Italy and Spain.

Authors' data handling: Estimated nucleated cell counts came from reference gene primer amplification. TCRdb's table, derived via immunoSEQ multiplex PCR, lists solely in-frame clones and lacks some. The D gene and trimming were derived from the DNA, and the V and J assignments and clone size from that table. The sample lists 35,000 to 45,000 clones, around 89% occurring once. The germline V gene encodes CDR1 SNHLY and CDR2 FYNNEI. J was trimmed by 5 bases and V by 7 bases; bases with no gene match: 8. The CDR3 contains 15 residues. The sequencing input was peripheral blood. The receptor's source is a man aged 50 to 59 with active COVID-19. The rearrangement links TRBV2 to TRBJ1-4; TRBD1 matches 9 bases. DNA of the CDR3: TGTGCCAGCACCTCAATTGGGACAGGGAATGAAAAACTGTTTTTT. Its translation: CASTSIGTGNEKLFF.